The clone carrying this T cell receptor beta chain was picked up a small number of times. The V end was cut by 6 bases, the J end by 4 bases, with 18 bases between. The CDR3 is made up of 15 amino acids. Germline loops: CDR1 MDHEN, CDR2 SYDVKM. The sample belongs to a study of blood T cell repertoires in COVID-19. Study at large: Samples taken during acute and convalescent COVID-19 were collected in the United States, Italy and Spain. The analysed material was cDNA or gDNA that came from T cells, B-cell-depleted T cells, or PBMCs.

In the authors' workflow: For nucleated cells, counts were estimated from reference gene primer amplification. Repertoires were generated with immunoSEQ multiplex PCR, while TCRdb's copy carries only in-frame clones and drops some. V and J calls and clone size are those listed in that table; D and trimming were worked out from the DNA. The table records 35,000 or so clones, 80% to 90% of them present only once. The specimen sequenced was peripheral blood. V gene TRBV28 combines with J gene TRBJ1-1; D possibly corresponds to TRBD1 (6 bases). The clonotype was recovered from a human donor in a cohort sampled during active or convalescent COVID-19. The donor label of this sample is uncertain. CDR3: CASRSEDRWGTEAFF. The CDR3, as DNA: TGTGCCAGCAGATCGGAAGACAGGTGGGGCACTGAAGCTTTCTTT.